Listed below are T cell receptor beta chains from one sample, sequenced in a study of T cell responses to AZD1222 COVID-19 vaccine. Repertoires were generated with immunoSEQ multiplex PCR, while TCRdb's copy carries only in-frame clones and drops some. The data hold some 150,000 clones, with around nine tenths observed a single time. Sequenced here: peripheral blood, sampled 28 days after the second AZD1222 dose. The receptors were sampled from an adult who received the AZD1222 COVID-19 vaccine. The CDR3 runs from the conserved cysteine through the conserved F or W. A D gene is named only where the DNA matches it firmly. Size values are once, few and many counts, or a class for expanded clones, and some rows have none.

j_gene | d_gene | v_gene | abundance | CDR3nt | CDR3aa
TRBJ2-3 | - | TRBV11-3 | - | TGTGCCAGCAGCTTTGAGGGGACCACAGATACGCAGTATTTT | CASSFEGTTDTQYF
TRBJ1-3 | - | TRBV3-1/TRBV3-2 | - | TGTGCCAGCAGCCGCCTTACTAGCAGGACTGACTCTGGAAACACCATATATTTT | CASSRLTSRTDSGNTIYF
TRBJ2-7 | - | TRBV20-1 | - | TGCAGCGCAACAAACCCTCTCGAGCAGTACTTC | CSATNPLEQYF
TRBJ1-6 | - | TRBV10-3 | - | TGTGCCATCAGTGGATGGCCGAGCTCCTATAATTCACCCCTCCACTTT | CAISGWPSSYNSPLHF
TRBJ1-6 | TRBD1 | TRBV10-3 | few | TGTGCCATCAGTGAGCAGACAGGGAACTCACCCCTCCACTTT | CAISEQTGNSPLHF
TRBJ1-3 | - | TRBV9 | - | TGTGCCAGCAGCGTAGGAGGGACTGGAAACACCATATATTTT | CASSVGGTGNTIYF
TRBJ1-4 | TRBD1 | TRBV5-1 | - | TGCGCCAGCAGCGATGGGACAGGGAATGAAAAACTGTTTTTT | CASSDGTGNEKLFF
TRBJ1-3 | TRBD1 | TRBV12-3/TRBV12-4 | - | TGTGCCAGCAACCGACAGGGCGGAAACACCATATATTTT | CASNRQGGNTIYF
TRBJ2-2 | - | TRBV5-4 | once | TGTGCCAGCAGCCCCATGGCAGGGGAGAACACCGGGGAGCTGTTTTTT | CASSPMAGENTGELFF
TRBJ1-2 | TRBD1 | TRBV19 | - | TGTGCCACCGCATCCACCGGGACAGGGGAATATGGCTACACCTTC | CATASTGTGEYGYTF
TRBJ1-1 | - | TRBV5-4 | - | TGTGCCAGCAGCTTGTTGGGGGCTTGGGGCACTGAAGCTTTCTTT | CASSLLGAWGTEAFF
TRBJ2-7 | - | TRBV7-9 | - | TGTGCCAGCAGCTTAGGAGGGGGAGGCCCCGAGCAGTACTTC | CASSLGGGGPEQYF
TRBJ1-1 | - | TRBV7-9 | - | TGTGCCAGCAGCTTAGGTGCCACCGGGACGGATAACACTGAAGCTTTCTTT | CASSLGATGTDNTEAFF
TRBJ1-5 | - | TRBV18 | - | TGTGCCAGCTCACCAGGTCACTATCAGCCCCAGCATTTT | CASSPGHYQPQHF
TRBJ1-5 | - | TRBV28 | - | TGTGCCCACCGCAGGGCAGGCCAGCCCCAGCATTTT | CAHRRAGQPQHF
TRBJ1-4 | TRBD1 | TRBV12-5 | - | TGTGCTAGTGCGCAGGGGACAGGCCTTGAAAAACTGTTTTTT | CASAQGTGLEKLFF
TRBJ1-2 | - | TRBV5-1 | - | TGCGCCAGCAGACTAGGTCTACAGGGAATCCCTAGCGATGGCTACACCTTC | CASRLGLQGIPSDGYTF
TRBJ1-5 | - | TRBV19 | - | TGTGCCAGCGGACCGAGCAATCAGCCCCAGCATTTT | CASGPSNQPQHF
TRBJ2-5 | - | TRBV7-2 | - | TGTGCCAGCAGCTGGGCGGCCGCGCAAGAGACCCAGTACTTC | CASSWAAAQETQYF
TRBJ2-3 | - | TRBV11-2 | - | TGTGCCAGCAGCCCTCGACCCCTTAAGATCACAGATACGCAGTATTTT | CASSPRPLKITDTQYF
TRBJ1-3 | - | TRBV6-5 | - | TGTGCCAGCAGACCCGTCAACTCTGGAAACACCATATATTTT | CASRPVNSGNTIYF
TRBJ1-1 | - | TRBV19 | - | TGTGCCAGTAGTCTAGAGGTATCGTTGAACACTGAAGCTTTCTTT | CASSLEVSLNTEAFF
TRBJ1-5 | - | TRBV28 | - | TGTGCCAGCAGTTCAATGAAAACAGGGTGGGGTCAGCCCCAGCATTTT | CASSSMKTGWGQPQHF
TRBJ2-1 | TRBD1 | TRBV7-9 | - | TGTGCCAGCAGCCCAGGACAGGGTTCGTACGACAATGAGCAGTTCTTC | CASSPGQGSYDNEQFF
TRBJ1-1 | - | TRBV7-9 | - | TGTGCCAGCAGCTTCTCTGAGAACACTGAAGCTTTCTTT | CASSFSENTEAFF
TRBJ2-3 | - | TRBV18 | - | TGTGCCAGCTCACCACCGGGCACAGATACGCAGTATTTT | CASSPPGTDTQYF
TRBJ1-5 | TRBD1 | TRBV15 | few | TGTGCCACCAGCAACCTACAGGGGCCAGGGCAGCCCCAGCATTTT | CATSNLQGPGQPQHF
TRBJ2-5 | - | TRBV5-1 | - | TGCGCCAGCAGCATGGAGGGGTACAAAGAGACCCAGTACTTC | CASSMEGYKETQYF
TRBJ2-7 | - | TRBV2 | - | TGTGCCAGCAGTCAACAGGGCCACGAGCAGTACTTC | CASSQQGHEQYF
TRBJ2-5 | TRBD2 | TRBV12-5 | - | TGTGCTAGTGGTCGAAGCGGGGGGGCCGGAGAGACCCAGTACTTC | CASGRSGGAGETQYF
TRBJ1-2 | - | TRBV30 | few | TGTGCCTGGACCCGACGCACATTCTATGGCTACACCTTC | CAWTRRTFYGYTF